This T cell receptor beta chain was sequenced for a study of neurological immune-mediated disorders. Each CDR3 protein gets one entry after TCRdb re-called the 5' RACE reads with MiXCR. The sample shows approximately 38,000 distinct CDR3 sequences, about 2.5% of them seen only once. This clonotype appeared many times. Germline CDR1 reads DFQATT; CDR2 reads SNEGSKA (reference sequence). This CDR3 contains 15 residues. The J segment lost 4 bases and the V segment lost 5 bases, leaving 11 bases of the junction unmatched. This TCR came from a man aged 45-65 years with multiple sclerosis. The rearrangement uses TRBV20-1 and TRBJ1-2; TRBD1 matches at 9 bases. The sample was PBMCs. The CDR3: CSAHTGTGFPYGYTF. CDR3 coding DNA: TGCAGTGCTCACACCGGGACAGGGTTTCCCTATGGCTACACCTTC.